The 2 T cell receptor beta chains below come from one sample, sequenced in a study of graft-versus-host responses after intestinal transplantation. Sequencing was performed with immunoSEQ multiplex PCR; in TCRdb, only in-frame clones are kept and a portion is missing. The sample lists about 9,200 clones, approximately 89% occurring once. The starting material was PBMCs, obtained 43 to 45 days after intestinal transplant. These receptors all come from a human patient who received an intestinal transplant, so some T cells may come from the graft donor.

The count of this clone is one. J is TRBJ2-1 and V is TRBV29-1, with TRBD2 identical over 10 bases. The germline CDR1 and CDR2 sequences are SQVTM and ANQGSEA. There are 17 residues in the CDR3. The V and J ends lost 6 bases and 5 bases, in that order; junction bases with no gene match: 16. The CDR3 loop is CSVEVLAGFRRDNEQFF. DNA of the CDR3: TGCAGCGTCGAGGTACTAGCGGGATTCAGGCGTGACAATGAGCAGTTCTTC.

The CDR3 sequence is CASRKPGNSPLHF. The CDR3 DNA sequence: TGTGCCAGCAGGAAACCAGGGAATTCACCCCTCCACTTT. The chain joins TRBV6-5 to TRBJ1-6; weak D call: TRBD1 (5 bases). This CDR3 region has 13 residues. V gave up 6 bases and J gave up 7 bases, with 10 bases separating them. Per the germline V gene, CDR1 is MNHEY and CDR2 is SVGAGI.